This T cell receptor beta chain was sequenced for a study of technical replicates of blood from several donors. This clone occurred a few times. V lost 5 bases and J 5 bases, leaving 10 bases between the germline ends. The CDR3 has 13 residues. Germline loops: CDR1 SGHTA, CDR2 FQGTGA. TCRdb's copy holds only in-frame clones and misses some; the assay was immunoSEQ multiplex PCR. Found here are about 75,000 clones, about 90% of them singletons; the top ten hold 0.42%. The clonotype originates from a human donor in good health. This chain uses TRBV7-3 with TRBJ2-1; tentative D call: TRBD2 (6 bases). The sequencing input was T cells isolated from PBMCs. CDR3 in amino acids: CASSPGLHNEQFF. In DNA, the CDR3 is TGTGCCAGCAGCCCGGGACTTCACAATGAGCAGTTCTTC.